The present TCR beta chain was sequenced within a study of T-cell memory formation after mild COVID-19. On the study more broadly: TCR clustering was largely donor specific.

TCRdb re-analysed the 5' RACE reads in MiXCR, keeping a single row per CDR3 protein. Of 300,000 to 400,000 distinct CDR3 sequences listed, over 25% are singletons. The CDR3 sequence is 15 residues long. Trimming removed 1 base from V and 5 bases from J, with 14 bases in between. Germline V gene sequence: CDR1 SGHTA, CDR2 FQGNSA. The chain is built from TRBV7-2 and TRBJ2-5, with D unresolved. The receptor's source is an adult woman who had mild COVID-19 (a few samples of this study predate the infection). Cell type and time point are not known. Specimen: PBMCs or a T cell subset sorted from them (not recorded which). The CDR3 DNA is TGTGCCAGCAGCTTAGGTGGCATATCAACGGAGACCCAGTACTTC. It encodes CASSLGGISTETQYF. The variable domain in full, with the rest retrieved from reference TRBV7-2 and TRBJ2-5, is GAGVSQSPSNKVTEKGKDVELRCDPISGHTALYWYRQSLGQGLEFLIYFQGNSAPDKSGLPSDRFSAERTGGSVSTLTIQRTQQEDSAVYLCASSLGGISTETQYFGPGTRLLVL.